These T cell receptor beta chains were read from a single sample in a study of T cell changes during pregnancy in multiple sclerosis. The table came from immunoSEQ multiplex PCR; TCRdb's copy has only in-frame clones and leaves some out. The data show tens of thousands of clones, with more than 85% seen just once and around 3% held by the top ten. This specimen was peripheral blood, taken before pregnancy. These receptors originate from a female donor with multiple sclerosis, enrolled in a pregnancy study. Each CDR3 is given with its conserved first and last residue. The order of the fields is CDR3 length, D gene, clone size, V gene, J gene, CDR3 DNA, CDR3 protein. D genes are given only for firm matches. The size field is filled for only some rows; it gives once, few, many or a size class.

len: 17
d_gene: NA
abundance: NA
v_gene: TRBV5-1
j_gene: TRBJ1-1
CDR3nt: TGCGCCAGCAGCTTAGGGTTTGGGACTATTGTGAACACTGAAGCTTTCTTT
CDR3aa: CASSLGFGTIVNTEAFF

len: 15
d_gene: NA
abundance: few
v_gene: TRBV5-1
j_gene: TRBJ1-5
CDR3nt: TGCGCCAGCAGCTTGGGTGACAGTGTTAATCAGCCCCAGCATTTT
CDR3aa: CASSLGDSVNQPQHF

len: 17
d_gene: NA
abundance: once
v_gene: TRBV18
j_gene: TRBJ2-7
CDR3nt: TGTGCCAGCTCACCACGAGAGTGGTTAGACGAGACGGGCGAGCAGTACTTC
CDR3aa: CASSPREWLDETGEQYF

len: 17
d_gene: NA
abundance: NA
v_gene: TRBV2
j_gene: TRBJ2-1
CDR3nt: TGTGCCAGCAGTGAAATCCCCTCTAACCCCCTTAACAATGAGCAGTTCTTC
CDR3aa: CASSEIPSNPLNNEQFF

len: 13
d_gene: TRBD1
abundance: NA
v_gene: TRBV5-1
j_gene: TRBJ1-2
CDR3nt: TGCGCCAGCAGCCTAGACAGGGCTGGTGGCTACACCTTC
CDR3aa: CASSLDRAGGYTF

len: 14
d_gene: TRBD1
abundance: NA
v_gene: TRBV6-5
j_gene: TRBJ2-7
CDR3nt: TGTGCCAGCAGTTACGGGCAGGGGGACTACGAGCAGTACTTC
CDR3aa: CASSYGQGDYEQYF

len: 13
d_gene: NA
abundance: NA
v_gene: TRBV2
j_gene: TRBJ1-5
CDR3nt: TGTGCCAGCAGTGAGGGCCGAGATCAGCCCCAGCATTTT
CDR3aa: CASSEGRDQPQHF

len: 13
d_gene: NA
abundance: NA
v_gene: TRBV30
j_gene: TRBJ2-5
CDR3nt: TGTGCCTGGGGCCTAGGGGCAGTAGAGACCCAGTACTTC
CDR3aa: CAWGLGAVETQYF

len: 16
d_gene: TRBD1
abundance: NA
v_gene: TRBV6-6
j_gene: TRBJ2-2
CDR3nt: TGTGCCAGCAGAACCGGGACAGGGAGTTCCACCGGGGAGCTGTTTTTT
CDR3aa: CASRTGTGSSTGELFF

len: 14
d_gene: NA
abundance: NA
v_gene: TRBV11-2
j_gene: TRBJ1-1
CDR3nt: TGTGCCAGCAGCTTAGCGGGTTTCAGCACTGAAGCTTTCTTT
CDR3aa: CASSLAGFSTEAFF

len: 14
d_gene: NA
abundance: NA
v_gene: TRBV11-2
j_gene: TRBJ1-1
CDR3nt: TGTGCCAGCAGCTTATACAGCCTGAACACTGAAGCTTTCTTT
CDR3aa: CASSLYSLNTEAFF

len: 15
d_gene: NA
abundance: NA
v_gene: TRBV6-5
j_gene: TRBJ1-3
CDR3nt: TGTGCCAGCAGCCCCACCGGGACTGCTGGAAACACCATATATTTT
CDR3aa: CASSPTGTAGNTIYF

len: 17
d_gene: TRBD1
abundance: NA
v_gene: TRBV4-2
j_gene: TRBJ1-2
CDR3nt: TGTGCCAGCAGCCACTTAACCGGGACAGGGGGAGCAGGTGGCTACACCTTC
CDR3aa: CASSHLTGTGGAGGYTF

len: 13
d_gene: TRBD1
abundance: NA
v_gene: TRBV5-1
j_gene: TRBJ2-7
CDR3nt: TGCGCCAGCAGCCGGGACAGTCAATACGAGCAGTACTTC
CDR3aa: CASSRDSQYEQYF

len: 14
d_gene: TRBD1
abundance: NA
v_gene: TRBV27
j_gene: TRBJ1-2
CDR3nt: TGTGCCAGCAGTTGGGCCGGGACAGGGGATGGCTACACCTTC
CDR3aa: CASSWAGTGDGYTF

len: 14
d_gene: NA
abundance: NA
v_gene: TRBV11-1
j_gene: TRBJ2-3
CDR3nt: TGTGCCAGCAGCTCCCGGGGAAGGACAGATACGCAGTATTTT
CDR3aa: CASSSRGRTDTQYF

len: 16
d_gene: TRBD1
abundance: NA
v_gene: TRBV5-6
j_gene: TRBJ2-2
CDR3nt: TGTGCCAGCAGCCCCCCGACAGGGTATTGGCCCGGGGAGCTGTTTTTT
CDR3aa: CASSPPTGYWPGELFF

len: 14
d_gene: TRBD1
abundance: NA
v_gene: TRBV6-6
j_gene: TRBJ2-7
CDR3nt: TGTGCCAGCAAAAAGACAGGGCGCTCCTACGAGCAGTACTTC
CDR3aa: CASKKTGRSYEQYF

len: 17
d_gene: TRBD2
abundance: NA
v_gene: TRBV9
j_gene: TRBJ2-5
CDR3nt: TGTGCCAGCAGCGTAGGAGTGGCGCGGGGGGGTCAAGAGACCCAGTACTTC
CDR3aa: CASSVGVARGGQETQYF

len: 12
d_gene: NA
abundance: NA
v_gene: TRBV9
j_gene: TRBJ2-7
CDR3nt: TGTGCCAGCAGCGGAACAGGGTACGAGCAGTACTTC
CDR3aa: CASSGTGYEQYF

len: 16
d_gene: NA
abundance: NA
v_gene: TRBV5-1
j_gene: TRBJ1-5
CDR3nt: TGCGCCAGCAGCCCCGAGGGGGGGTCGGGCAATCAGCCCCAGCATTTT
CDR3aa: CASSPEGGSGNQPQHF

len: 14
d_gene: NA
abundance: NA
v_gene: TRBV15
j_gene: TRBJ1-5
CDR3nt: TGTGCCACCAGCAGGTCAACAGGTCTTCGGGCCCAGCATTTT
CDR3aa: CATSRSTGLRAQHF

len: 16
d_gene: TRBD2
abundance: NA
v_gene: TRBV6-5
j_gene: TRBJ2-7
CDR3nt: TGTGCCAGCAGTTACACGGGACTAGCGGGGACCTACGAGCAGTACTTC
CDR3aa: CASSYTGLAGTYEQYF

len: 15
d_gene: TRBD1
abundance: NA
v_gene: TRBV18
j_gene: TRBJ1-1
CDR3nt: TGTGCCAGCTCAACATACAGGGGGCGGAACACTGAAGCTTTCTTT
CDR3aa: CASSTYRGRNTEAFF

len: 16
d_gene: TRBD2
abundance: NA
v_gene: TRBV5-4
j_gene: TRBJ2-3
CDR3nt: TGTGCCAGCAGCTTTAACCCGACTAGCGGCACAGATACGCAGTATTTT
CDR3aa: CASSFNPTSGTDTQYF

len: 15
d_gene: NA
abundance: NA
v_gene: TRBV2
j_gene: TRBJ1-3
CDR3nt: TGTGCCAGCAGTGAAGTAACAGTCTCTGGAAACACCATATATTTT
CDR3aa: CASSEVTVSGNTIYF

len: 14
d_gene: TRBD2
abundance: once
v_gene: TRBV6-6
j_gene: TRBJ2-1
CDR3nt: TGTGCCAGCAGCCTCAGGCGGGGGGCGGATGAGCAGTTCTTC
CDR3aa: CASSLRRGADEQFF

len: 14
d_gene: NA
abundance: NA
v_gene: TRBV5-5
j_gene: TRBJ1-3
CDR3nt: TGTGCCAGCAGCTTGGCCAGGGGCGGTAACACCATATATTTT
CDR3aa: CASSLARGGNTIYF

len: 13
d_gene: NA
abundance: NA
v_gene: TRBV6-5
j_gene: TRBJ2-7
CDR3nt: TGTGCCAGCCGGGTTTCGGGGTCCTACGAGCAGTACTTC
CDR3aa: CASRVSGSYEQYF

len: 10
d_gene: NA
abundance: NA
v_gene: TRBV7-7
j_gene: TRBJ1-2
CDR3nt: TGTGCCAGCAGCTTTAATGGCTACACCTTC
CDR3aa: CASSFNGYTF

len: 15
d_gene: NA
abundance: NA
v_gene: TRBV6-1
j_gene: TRBJ2-6
CDR3nt: TGTGCCAGCAGGCCCCGACACTCTGGGGCCAACGTCCTGACTTTC
CDR3aa: CASRPRHSGANVLTF

len: 14
d_gene: TRBD2
abundance: once
v_gene: TRBV14
j_gene: TRBJ2-1
CDR3nt: TGTGCCAGTTCACTAGCGGGAGTTTTCAATGAGCAGTTCTTC
CDR3aa: CASSLAGVFNEQFF

len: 17
d_gene: NA
abundance: NA
v_gene: TRBV7-2
j_gene: TRBJ1-2
CDR3nt: TGTGCCAGCAGCGTGGCAGTGAGAACAGGGCCAAACTATGGCTACACCTTC
CDR3aa: CASSVAVRTGPNYGYTF

len: 14
d_gene: TRBD1
abundance: NA
v_gene: TRBV19
j_gene: TRBJ1-1
CDR3nt: TGTGCCAGTAGTTGGGGACAGGTGGGGACTGAAGCTTTCTTT
CDR3aa: CASSWGQVGTEAFF

len: 16
d_gene: NA
abundance: once
v_gene: TRBV14
j_gene: TRBJ2-1
CDR3nt: TGTGCCAGCAGCCAAGATCGCCTCGTCGGCTACAATGAGCAGTTCTTC
CDR3aa: CASSQDRLVGYNEQFF